The TCR beta chain described here comes from a study of T cell repertoires and leukemia-associated antigens (dated by TCRdb to between 2018 and 2021). With regard to the full study: Around 17 million effective reads were obtained overall, with each sample giving about 5.1 to 7 million read pairs and about 3.3 to 5.0 million effective reads. Using in vitro peptide stimulation of healthy T cells, the study set out to figure out what antigen is recognized by a TCR Vbeta21 clone that had previously been found in CML patients.

CDR1 and CDR2 (SGHRS, YFSETQ) derive from the germline V gene. The CDR3 contains 13 residues, cysteine and phenylalanine counted. Kept here is only the CDR3 DNA, which spans 39 bases and is read in frame from base 1. The V and J ends are trimmed by 2 bases and 1 base, leaving 6 bases between them. What the work shows at the level of the full study, not this receptor alone: The four groups showed no significant differences in numbers of Vbeta genes (approximately 60), Jbeta genes (under 15), VDJ rearrangements, or unique CDR3s. Antigen specificity and function of the expanded clones were not tested directly and required further investigation.

CD3+ T cells were first rested overnight at 2.5 million to 3 million cells/mL in RPMI 1640 without fetal bovine serum. CD3+ T cells were isolated from PBMCs with MACS immunomagnetic beads following the manufacturer's instructions. Total RNA was extracted from the cultured T cells with TRIzol reagent. 5' rapid amplification of cDNA ends (5'RACE) was used to amplify TCRbeta libraries from RNA. Before sequencing, Qubit, an Agilent instrument, and quantitative PCR were used to check library concentration and integrity. Sequencing of qualified libraries was performed on Illumina HiSeq or MiSeq by a commercial service provider. In the source study's methods: MiXCR version 1.8.2 was used to identify TCR sequences in each sample. To qualify, a clone needed a CDR3 longer than four amino acids, an in-frame nucleotide length, and no stop codon. A read containing the complete CDR3 structure was defined as an effective read. RT-PCR with 24 Vbeta primers, GeneScan spectratyping, and Sanger sequencing were used to validate the expanded clones. Clones were called with MiXCR by TCRdb after fastp trimmed the public reads at Q25, and only in-frame beta chains were retained. Rows are unified per CDR3 protein, each entry keeping the most common DNA and genes. TCRdb's processing, not the study's, gives the V and J calls here. The sample contains some 11,000 distinct CDR3 sequences, 35% to 50% of them found a single time. The top ten hold roughly 30% of the sample.

As a fraction of the sample, this clonotype is medium-sized (0.01 to 0.1%). What antigen it recognizes has not been identified. Base qualities were left out, and no much larger clone turns up one base away. The sequence derives from a female donor in good health. The chain joins TRBV5-1 to TRBJ1-1, with no reliable assignment of the D segment. Sequencing was performed on CD3+ T cells sorted from blood and cultured. In nucleotide form, the sequence is TGCGCCAGCAGCTTCGGCGGGAACACTGAAGCTTTCTTT. Its protein product is CASSFGGNTEAFF. Reference TRBV5-1 and TRBJ1-1 proteins supply the regions before and after the CDR3; the full variable domain is: KAGVTQTPRYLIKTRGQQVTLSCSPISGHRSVSWYQQTPGQGLQFLFEYFSETQRNKGNFPGRFSGRQFSNSRSEMNVSTLELGDSALYLCASSFGGNTEAFFGQGTRLTVV.